This T cell receptor beta chain was obtained from a study of shared clonotypes between healthy human individuals. Whole-study results and caveats: Non-shared clonotypes showed lower generation probabilities than clonotypes common to all four donors.

On this clone: Its antigen is as yet unknown.

Donors had no recently reported acute infections or vaccinations and were HIV-negative. The CDR3 is made up of 15 amino acids. The germline CDR1 and CDR2 sequences are MNHEY and SVGAGI. V lost 0 bases and J lost 1, with 10 bases in between. The study ran the assay at deep level. The assay was immunoSEQ multiplex PCR, and TCRdb's table has in-frame clones only and misses some. The table has 2.5 million or so clones, just over 90% seen once. The rearrangement uses TRBV6-5 and TRBJ2-7; either TRBD1 or TRBD2 may fit D (5 bases each). The TCR originated in a young man in good health. The sequenced sample consisted of naive CD4+ T cells sorted from blood. As to subset: CD45RA+ positively selected. The CDR3 here is CASSYSGTESYEQYF. The CDR3 DNA sequence: TGTGCCAGCAGTTACTCAGGGACCGAGTCCTACGAGCAGTACTTC.